The T cell receptor beta chain under discussion was sequenced for a study of blood T cell repertoires in COVID-19. In the study overall: The United States, Italy and Spain supplied acute and convalescent COVID-19 samples.

Produced via immunoSEQ multiplex PCR; TCRdb's table is partial and in-frame only. The sample comprises about 240,000 clones, approximately 88% of which are singletons, and approximately 2.4% rests with the top ten. V lost 6 bases to trimming and J lost 0 bases, with 11 bases between them. There are 14 residues in the CDR3. Germline V gene lookup returns CDR1 LNHDA and CDR2 SQIVND (reference sequence). Those enrolled, adults aged 18 to 89 years, came from around 25 US areas. Participants had their cohort set by participant-reported clinical history. The TCR was taken from a woman aged 25 to 39 with acute COVID-19. This chain uses TRBV19 with TRBJ1-2; tentative D call: TRBD1 (5 bases). The sample taken for sequencing was PBMCs or T cells enriched from blood (not recorded which). In nucleotides, the CDR3 is TGTGCCAGTAGATCGGCAGGGACTAACTATGGCTACACCTTC. Its translation: CASRSAGTNYGYTF.